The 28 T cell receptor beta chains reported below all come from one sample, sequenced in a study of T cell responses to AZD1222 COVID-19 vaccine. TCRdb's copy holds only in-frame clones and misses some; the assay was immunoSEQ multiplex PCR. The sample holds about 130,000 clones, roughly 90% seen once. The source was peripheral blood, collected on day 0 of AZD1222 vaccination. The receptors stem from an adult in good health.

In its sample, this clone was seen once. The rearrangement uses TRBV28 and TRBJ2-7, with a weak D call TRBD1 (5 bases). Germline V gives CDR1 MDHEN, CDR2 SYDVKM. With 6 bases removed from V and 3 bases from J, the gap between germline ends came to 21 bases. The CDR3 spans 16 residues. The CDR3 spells CASSHIRGTDLYEQYF. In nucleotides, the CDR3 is TGTGCCAGCAGCCATATAAGGGGAACCGATCTCTACGAGCAGTACTTC.

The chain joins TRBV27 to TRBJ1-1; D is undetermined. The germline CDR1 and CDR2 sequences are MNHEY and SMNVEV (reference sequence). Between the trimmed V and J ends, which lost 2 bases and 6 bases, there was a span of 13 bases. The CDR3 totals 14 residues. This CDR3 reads CASSLNDGSSEAFF. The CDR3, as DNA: TGTGCCAGCAGTTTAAATGATGGGTCCTCTGAAGCTTTCTTT.

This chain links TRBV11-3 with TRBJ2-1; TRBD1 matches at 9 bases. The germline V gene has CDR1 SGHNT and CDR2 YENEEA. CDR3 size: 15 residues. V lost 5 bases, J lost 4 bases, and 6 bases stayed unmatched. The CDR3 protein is CASSPSGTGYNEQFF. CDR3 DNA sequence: TGTGCCAGCAGCCCGTCCGGGACAGGGTACAATGAGCAGTTCTTC.

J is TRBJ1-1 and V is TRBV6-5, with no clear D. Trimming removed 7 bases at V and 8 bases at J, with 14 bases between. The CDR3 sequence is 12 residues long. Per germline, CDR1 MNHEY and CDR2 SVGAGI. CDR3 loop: CASTRASGEAFF. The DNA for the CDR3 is TGTGCCAGCACTCGGGCCTCTGGGGAAGCTTTCTTT.

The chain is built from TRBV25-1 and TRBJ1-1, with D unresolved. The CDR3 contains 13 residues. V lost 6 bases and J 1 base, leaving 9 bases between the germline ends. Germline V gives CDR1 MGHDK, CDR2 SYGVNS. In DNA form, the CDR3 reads TGTGCCAGCAGCGAAGGGCGGAACACTGAAGCTTTCTTT. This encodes CASSEGRNTEAFF.

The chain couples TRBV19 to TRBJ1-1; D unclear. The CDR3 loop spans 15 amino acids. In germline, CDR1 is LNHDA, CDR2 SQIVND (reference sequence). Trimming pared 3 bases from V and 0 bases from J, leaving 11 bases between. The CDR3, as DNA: TGTGCCAGTAGTATCCCCTCCAGAATGAACACTGAAGCTTTCTTT. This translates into CASSIPSRMNTEAFF. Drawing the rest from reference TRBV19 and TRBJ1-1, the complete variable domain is DGGITQSPKYLFRKEGQNVTLSCEQNLNHDAMYWYRQDPGQGLRLIYYSQIVNDFQKGDIAEGYSVSREKKESFPLTVTSAQKNPTAFYLCASSIPSRMNTEAFFGQGTRLTVV.

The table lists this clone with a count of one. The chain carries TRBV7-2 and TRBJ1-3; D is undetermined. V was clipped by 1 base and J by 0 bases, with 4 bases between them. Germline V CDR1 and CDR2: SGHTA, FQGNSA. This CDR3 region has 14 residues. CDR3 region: CASSLGSSGNTIYF. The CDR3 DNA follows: TGTGCCAGCAGCTTAGGAAGCTCTGGAAACACCATATATTTT. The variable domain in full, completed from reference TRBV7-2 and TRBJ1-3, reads GAGVSQSPSNKVTEKGKDVELRCDPISGHTALYWYRQSLGQGLEFLIYFQGNSAPDKSGLPSDRFSAERTGGSVSTLTIQRTQQEDSAVYLCASSLGSSGNTIYFGEGSWLTVV.

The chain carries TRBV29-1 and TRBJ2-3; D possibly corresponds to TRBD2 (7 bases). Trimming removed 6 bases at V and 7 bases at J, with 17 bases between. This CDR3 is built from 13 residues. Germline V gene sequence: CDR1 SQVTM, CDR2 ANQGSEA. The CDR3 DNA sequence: TGCAGCGTAATTCAGGGGAGGGCGAATACGCAGTATTTT. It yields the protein CSVIQGRANTQYF.

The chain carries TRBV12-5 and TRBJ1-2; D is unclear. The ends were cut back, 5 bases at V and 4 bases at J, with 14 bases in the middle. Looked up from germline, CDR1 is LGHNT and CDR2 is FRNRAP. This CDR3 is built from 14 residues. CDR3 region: CASGPEDGLYGYTF. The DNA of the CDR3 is TGTGCTAGTGGTCCGGAGGACGGACTCTATGGCTACACCTTC.

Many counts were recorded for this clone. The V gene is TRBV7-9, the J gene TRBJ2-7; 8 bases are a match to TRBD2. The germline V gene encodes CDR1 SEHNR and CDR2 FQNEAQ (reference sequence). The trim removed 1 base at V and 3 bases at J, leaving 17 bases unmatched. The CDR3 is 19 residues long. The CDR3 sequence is CASSLEALSGRGVRYEQYF. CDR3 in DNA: TGTGCCAGCAGCTTAGAAGCCCTTTCGGGGCGGGGGGTCCGCTACGAGCAGTACTTC.

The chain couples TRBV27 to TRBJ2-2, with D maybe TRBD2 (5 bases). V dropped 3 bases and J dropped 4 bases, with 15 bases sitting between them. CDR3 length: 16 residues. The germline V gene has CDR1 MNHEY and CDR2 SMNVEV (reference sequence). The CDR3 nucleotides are TGTGCCAGCAGTTTCGGGCTAGCATCTAGCACCGGGGAGCTGTTTTTT. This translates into CASSFGLASSTGELFF.

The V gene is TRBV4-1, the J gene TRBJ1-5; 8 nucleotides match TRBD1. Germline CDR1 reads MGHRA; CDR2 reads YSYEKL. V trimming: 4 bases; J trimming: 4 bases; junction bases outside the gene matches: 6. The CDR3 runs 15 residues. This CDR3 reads CASSPRTGWNQPQHF. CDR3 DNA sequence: TGCGCCAGCAGCCCAAGGACAGGGTGGAATCAGCCCCAGCATTTT.

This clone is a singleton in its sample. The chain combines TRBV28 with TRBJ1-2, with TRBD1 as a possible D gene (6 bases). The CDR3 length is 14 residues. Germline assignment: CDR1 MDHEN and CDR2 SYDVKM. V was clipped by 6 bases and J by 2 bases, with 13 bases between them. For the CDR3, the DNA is TGTGCCAGCAGCACGACAGGCCCAAACTATGGCTACACCTTC. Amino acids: CASSTTGPNYGYTF.

CDR3 region: CASSVGGTGNRYGYTF. The CDR3 coding sequence is TGTGCCAGCAGTGTAGGCGGGACAGGGAATCGGTATGGCTACACCTTC. V and J are TRBV2 and TRBJ1-2; 9 bases are a match to TRBD1. V gave up 4 bases and J gave up 5 bases; unmatched junction bases: 11. CDR1 and CDR2 from the germline V gene are SNHLY and FYNNEI. This CDR3 has 16 residues.

CDR3 DNA sequence: TGTGCCATCAGTGAGTCGTCCTTTGGCGGGACCGAGCAGTTCTTC. Its protein is CAISESSFGGTEQFF. The chain is built from TRBV10-3 and TRBJ2-1; D is perhaps TRBD2 (6 bases). Germline V lookup: CDR1 ENHRY, CDR2 SYGVKD. CDR3 length: 15 amino acids. The V and J ends lost 0 bases and 10 bases respectively, with 16 bases between them.

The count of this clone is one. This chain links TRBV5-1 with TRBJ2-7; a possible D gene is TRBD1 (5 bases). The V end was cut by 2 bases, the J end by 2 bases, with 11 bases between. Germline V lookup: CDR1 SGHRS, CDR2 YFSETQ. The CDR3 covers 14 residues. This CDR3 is CASSLGEYPYEQYF. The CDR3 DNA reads TGCGCCAGCAGCTTAGGGGAATACCCCTACGAGCAGTACTTC.

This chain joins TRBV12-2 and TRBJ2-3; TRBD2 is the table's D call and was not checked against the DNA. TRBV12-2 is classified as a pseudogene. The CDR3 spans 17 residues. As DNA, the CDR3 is TGTGCAAGTCGCTTAGCGGATCGTGCGGGAGCTACAGATACGCAGTATTTT. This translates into CASRLADRAGATDTQYF.

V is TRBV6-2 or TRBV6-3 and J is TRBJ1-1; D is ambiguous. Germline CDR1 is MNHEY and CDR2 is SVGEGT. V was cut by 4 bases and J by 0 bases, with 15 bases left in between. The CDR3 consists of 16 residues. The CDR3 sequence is CASSFRRPPMNTEAFF. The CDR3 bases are TGTGCCAGCAGTTTCCGACGGCCTCCTATGAACACTGAAGCTTTCTTT.

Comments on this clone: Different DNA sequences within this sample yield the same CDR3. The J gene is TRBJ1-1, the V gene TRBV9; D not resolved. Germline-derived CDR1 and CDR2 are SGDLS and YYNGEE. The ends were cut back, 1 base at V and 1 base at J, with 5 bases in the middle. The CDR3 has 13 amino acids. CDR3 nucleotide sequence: TGTGCCAGCAGCGTAACCGGGAACACTGAAGCTTTCTTT. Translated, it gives CASSVTGNTEAFF.

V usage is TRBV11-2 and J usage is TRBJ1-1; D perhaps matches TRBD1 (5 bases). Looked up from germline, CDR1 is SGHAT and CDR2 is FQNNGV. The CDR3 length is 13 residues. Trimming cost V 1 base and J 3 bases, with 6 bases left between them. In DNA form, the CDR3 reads TGTGCCAGCAGCTTAGGACAGTACACTGAAGCTTTCTTT. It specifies CASSLGQYTEAFF. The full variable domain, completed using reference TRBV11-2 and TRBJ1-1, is EAGVAQSPRYKIIEKRQSVAFWCNPISGHATLYWYQQILGQGPKLLIQFQNNGVVDDSQLPKDRFSAERLKGVDSTLKIQPAKLEDSAVYLCASSLGQYTEAFFGQGTRLTVV.

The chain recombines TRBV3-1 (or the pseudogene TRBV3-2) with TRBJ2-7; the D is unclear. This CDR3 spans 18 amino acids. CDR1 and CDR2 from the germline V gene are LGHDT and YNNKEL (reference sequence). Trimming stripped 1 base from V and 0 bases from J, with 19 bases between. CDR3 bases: TGTGCCAGCAGCCAAGGATGGGGTAACCCCCCAAACTCCTACGAGCAGTACTTC. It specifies CASSQGWGNPPNSYEQYF.

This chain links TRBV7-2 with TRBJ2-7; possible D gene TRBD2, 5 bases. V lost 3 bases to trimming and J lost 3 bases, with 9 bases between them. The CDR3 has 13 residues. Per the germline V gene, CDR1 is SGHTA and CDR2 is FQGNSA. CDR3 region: CASSLPGYYEQYF. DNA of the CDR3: TGTGCCAGCAGCTTGCCGGGGTACTACGAGCAGTACTTC.

The CDR3 nucleotides are TGTGCCAGCAGTTACTCGACGGGTAATTCACCCCTCCACTTT. It is translated as CASSYSTGNSPLHF. The chain joins TRBV6-5 to TRBJ1-6; no definite D call. V lost 0 bases and J 6 bases, leaving 6 bases between the germline ends. This CDR3 has 14 amino acids. Germline lookup yields CDR1 MNHEY and CDR2 SVGAGI.

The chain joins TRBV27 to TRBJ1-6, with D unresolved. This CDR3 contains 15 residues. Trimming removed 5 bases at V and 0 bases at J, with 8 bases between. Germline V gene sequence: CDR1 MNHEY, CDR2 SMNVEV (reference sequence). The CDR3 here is CASSPPSSYNSPLHF. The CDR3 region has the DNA TGTGCCAGCAGTCCCCCGAGCTCCTATAATTCACCCCTCCACTTT.

DNA of the CDR3: TGTGCCAGCATAACCAAACCCCGGACGGACACGCTAGGTGATGGCTACACCTTC. Residues: CASITKPRTDTLGDGYTF. The V call is TRBV7-2, the J call TRBJ1-2, with D possibly TRBD1 on 5 matching bases. From germline, CDR1 is SGHTA and CDR2 FQGNSA. V shed 7 bases and J shed 6 bases, with 30 bases lying between them. The CDR3 is 18 residues long. Supplemented by reference TRBV7-2 and TRBJ1-2, the full variable domain reads GAGVSQSPSNKVTEKGKDVELRCDPISGHTALYWYRQSLGQGLEFLIYFQGNSAPDKSGLPSDRFSAERTGGSVSTLTIQRTQQEDSAVYLCASITKPRTDTLGDGYTFGSGTRLTVV.

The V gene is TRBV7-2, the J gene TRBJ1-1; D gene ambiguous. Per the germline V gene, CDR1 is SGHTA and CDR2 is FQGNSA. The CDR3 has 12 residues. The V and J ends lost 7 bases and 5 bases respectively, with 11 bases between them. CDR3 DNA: TGTGCCAGCACCCAAGGGTGGACTGAAGCTTTCTTT. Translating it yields CASTQGWTEAFF. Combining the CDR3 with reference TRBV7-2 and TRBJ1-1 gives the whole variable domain GAGVSQSPSNKVTEKGKDVELRCDPISGHTALYWYRQSLGQGLEFLIYFQGNSAPDKSGLPSDRFSAERTGGSVSTLTIQRTQQEDSAVYLCASTQGWTEAFFGQGTRLTVV.

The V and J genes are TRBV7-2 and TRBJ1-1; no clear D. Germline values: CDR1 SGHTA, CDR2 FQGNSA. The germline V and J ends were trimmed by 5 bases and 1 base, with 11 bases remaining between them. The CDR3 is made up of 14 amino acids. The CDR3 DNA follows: TGTGCCAGCAGCCGCGGGCAGGAGAACACTGAAGCTTTCTTT. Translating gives CASSRGQENTEAFF.

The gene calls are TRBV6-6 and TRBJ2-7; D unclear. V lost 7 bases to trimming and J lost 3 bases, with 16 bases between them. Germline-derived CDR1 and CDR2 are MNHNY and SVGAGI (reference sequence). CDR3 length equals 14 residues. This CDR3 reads CASNSATWGYEQYF. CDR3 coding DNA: TGTGCCAGCAACTCCGCCACGTGGGGCTACGAGCAGTACTTC.